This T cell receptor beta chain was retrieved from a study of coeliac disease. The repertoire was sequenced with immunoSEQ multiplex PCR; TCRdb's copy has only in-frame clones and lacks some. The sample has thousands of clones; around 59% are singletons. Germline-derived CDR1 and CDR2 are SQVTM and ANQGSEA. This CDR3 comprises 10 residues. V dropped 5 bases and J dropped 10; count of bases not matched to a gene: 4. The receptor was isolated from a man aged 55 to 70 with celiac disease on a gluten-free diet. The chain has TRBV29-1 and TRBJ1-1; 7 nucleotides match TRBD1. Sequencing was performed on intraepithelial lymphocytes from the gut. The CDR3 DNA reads TGCAGCGTTTACCAGGGGGGAGCTTTCTTT. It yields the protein CSVYQGGAFF.